These 19 T cell receptor beta chains were sequenced from one sample in a study of blood T cell repertoires in COVID-19. Assay used: immunoSEQ multiplex PCR; TCRdb lists only in-frame clones, some missing. The sample comprises approximately 200,000 clones, 85% of which are singletons, and around a sixth rests with the top ten. Sequencing input: peripheral blood. Every receptor here comes from a person aged 65-85 years with COVID-19, enrolled during active disease.

A single count supports this clone. This rearrangement joins TRBV11-2 to TRBJ2-1; 8 positions match TRBD1. Germline V gene sequence: CDR1 SGHAT, CDR2 FQNNGV. V was pared by 5 bases and J by 2 bases, with 5 bases of the junction left unmatched. CDR3 length: 15 amino acids. Here the CDR3 reads CASSPDRGPYNEQFF. Here the CDR3 DNA reads TGTGCCAGCAGCCCTGACAGGGGTCCCTACAATGAGCAGTTCTTC.

The gene calls are TRBV6-1 and TRBJ2-3; maybe TRBD2 (5 bases). V lost 4 bases and J lost 2, with 16 bases in between. The CDR3 is 16 residues long. Germline CDR1 is MNHNS and CDR2 is SASEGT. In DNA, the CDR3 is TGTGCCAGCAGTGTAAACACGAGGGTGTCCACAGATACGCAGTATTTT. Protein: CASSVNTRVSTDTQYF.

The gene calls are TRBV5-4 and TRBJ2-5; 9 positions match TRBD2. The CDR3 is 14 amino acids. V lost 1 base to trimming and J lost 5 bases; unmatched junction nucleotides: 3. In germline, CDR1 is SGHNT, CDR2 YYREEE (reference sequence). The CDR3 DNA follows: TGTGCCAGCAGCTTGAGTCTAGCGGGGGAGACCCAGTACTTC. Its translation: CASSLSLAGETQYF.

V gene TRBV6-4 combines with J gene TRBJ1-6, with unresolved D. V lost 3 bases and J lost 6, with 6 bases in between. This CDR3 region has 13 residues. CDR1 MRHNA and CDR2 SNTAGT come from the germline V gene. The CDR3 nucleotides are TGTGCCAGCAGTGAAGAGCTTAATTCACCCCTCCACTTT. The encoded protein is CASSEELNSPLHF.

The J gene is TRBJ1-4, the V gene TRBV5-1; D may be TRBD1 (5 bases). V was trimmed by 0 bases and J by 2 bases, leaving 11 bases between them. The CDR3 is 16 residues long. Germline values: CDR1 SGHRS, CDR2 YFSETQ. The chain's CDR3 is CASSLGAQGTNEKLFF. The CDR3 region has the DNA TGCGCCAGCAGCTTGGGGGCCCAGGGTACTAATGAAAAACTGTTTTTT.

The chain is built from TRBV9 and TRBJ2-3, with a possible D match to TRBD2 (6 bases). CDR3 length: 14 amino acids. The germline CDR1 and CDR2 sequences are SGDLS and YYNGEE. The V end lost 6 bases, the J end lost 2 bases, and 13 bases lay between the germline ends. The CDR3 DNA is TGTGCCAGCACCCCTGGGGGGATCACAGATACGCAGTATTTT. Encoded protein: CASTPGGITDTQYF.

The chain employs TRBV7-8 and TRBJ1-6; 10 bases align to TRBD1. The CDR3 length is 16 residues. The V gene's germline CDR1 is SGHVS and CDR2 FQNEAQ. J was trimmed by 7 bases and V by 3 bases; bases with no gene match: 6. As DNA, the CDR3 is TGTGCCAGCAGCTTGGGGACAGGGGCCACCAATTCACCCCTCCACTTT. This sequence encodes CASSLGTGATNSPLHF.

The chain employs TRBV15 and TRBJ1-2, with D possibly being TRBD1 (6 bases). This CDR3 has 15 amino acids. The germline V gene has CDR1 LNHNV and CDR2 YYDKDF (reference sequence). V lost 3 bases, J lost 8 bases, and 19 bases lay in between. This CDR3 reads CATSRASSGERGYTF. CDR3 in DNA: TGTGCCACCAGCAGGGCTTCGTCAGGGGAACGGGGCTACACCTTC.

A few counts support this clone. V usage is TRBV7-3 and J usage is TRBJ1-6; D might be TRBD1 (5 bases). Germline CDR1 SGHTA, CDR2 FQGTGA. Trimming removed 0 bases at V and 10 bases at J, with 10 bases between. This CDR3 is 14 amino acids long. CDR3 nucleotide sequence: TGTGCCAGCAGCTTAACCAACCAGGGATCACCCCTCCACTTT. Encoded protein: CASSLTNQGSPLHF.

This clone was seen once. V and J are TRBV6-2 or TRBV6-3 and TRBJ1-2; D remains unclear. In germline, CDR1 is MNHEY, CDR2 SVGEGT. The CDR3 contains 13 residues. The V end lost 6 bases, the J end lost 7 bases, and 15 bases lay between the germline ends. The chain's CDR3 is CASSLSVSGGYTF. The CDR3 nucleotides are TGTGCCAGCAGCCTCAGTGTCAGCGGTGGCTACACCTTC.

J is TRBJ1-2 and V is TRBV10-3, with 7 bases fitting TRBD1. V shed 7 bases, J shed 5 bases, and the junction held 7 bases outside the gene matches. This CDR3 region has 13 residues. CDR1 and CDR2 from the germline V gene are ENHRY and SYGVKD. CDR3 nucleotides: TGTGCCATCAAACAGGGGCTTGGGTATGGCTACACCTTC. It yields the protein CAIKQGLGYGYTF.

This clone has a handful of counts. Other nucleotide sequences in the sample specify the same CDR3. The V gene is TRBV10-3, the J gene TRBJ2-1, with 9 bases lining up with TRBD2. The CDR3 covers 13 residues. The ends lost 9 bases at V and 7 bases at J; junction bases unmatched: 7. In germline, CDR1 is ENHRY, CDR2 SYGVKD. Here the CDR3 DNA reads TGTGCCATTTTAGCGGGAGAAGGAAATGAGCAGTTCTTC. This codes for CAILAGEGNEQFF.

The chain recombines TRBV10-3 with TRBJ2-3, with 8 bases lining up with TRBD2. V gave up 7 bases and J gave up 4 bases; unmatched junction bases: 10. This CDR3 has 15 amino acids. Germline V gene lookup returns CDR1 ENHRY and CDR2 SYGVKD. The CDR3 bases are TGTGCCATCAATTCCAACCCCGGGGGGGCAGATACGCAGTATTTT. Its protein is CAINSNPGGADTQYF.

The rearrangement links TRBV2 to TRBJ1-1; 9 bases map to TRBD1. The germline V gene has CDR1 SNHLY and CDR2 FYNNEI. The CDR3 covers 14 residues. The trim removed 7 bases at V and 4 bases at J, leaving 7 bases unmatched. CDR3 protein: CASNRDRAPTEAFF. CDR3 bases: TGTGCCAGCAACCGGGACAGGGCCCCCACTGAAGCTTTCTTT.

The chain has TRBV29-1 and TRBJ2-7, with D perhaps TRBD2 (5 bases). This CDR3 region has 14 residues. The V end lost 7 bases, the J end lost 5 bases, and 21 bases lay between the germline ends. Germline CDR1 SQVTM, CDR2 ANQGSEA. CDR3 DNA sequence: TGCAGCGCGCTCCTACTAGTGGATTCCGACGAGCAGTACTTC. It is translated as CSALLLVDSDEQYF.

This clone is a singleton in its sample. This chain connects TRBV21-1 to TRBJ1-5. TRBV21-1 is termed a pseudogene. This CDR3 comprises 13 residues. CDR3 bases: TGTGCCAGCAGCCAAGTGGTAGATCAGCCCCAGCATTTT. Its protein product is CASSQVVDQPQHF.

This clone was picked up one time. The chain recombines TRBV11-2 with TRBJ1-4; D uncertain. V was pared by 3 bases and J by 10 bases, with 15 bases between. Germline loops: CDR1 SGHAT, CDR2 FQNNGV. The CDR3 is made up of 14 amino acids. CDR3 sequence reads: CASSFKSGGGKLFF. DNA of the CDR3: TGTGCCAGCAGCTTTAAGTCGGGCGGAGGAAAACTGTTTTTT.

The chain recombines TRBV7-9 with TRBJ2-7; maybe TRBD1 (6 bases). Germline V gene lookup returns CDR1 SEHNR and CDR2 FQNEAQ (reference sequence). The germline V and J ends were trimmed by 6 bases and 5 bases, with 11 bases remaining between them. This CDR3 comprises 12 residues. Here the CDR3 reads CASSLQGHEQYF. For the CDR3, the DNA is TGTGCCAGCAGTCTACAGGGTCACGAGCAGTACTTC.

For the CDR3, the DNA is TGTGCCAGCAGTTACGCCCAGGGGAATCGGGAGACCCAGTACTTC. Its translation: CASSYAQGNRETQYF. The chain links TRBV6-2 or TRBV6-3 to TRBJ2-5; tentative D call: TRBD1 (6 bases). Germline CDR1 reads MNHEY; CDR2 reads SVGEGT. V was cut by 2 bases and J by 5 bases, with 15 bases left in between. There are 15 residues in the CDR3.